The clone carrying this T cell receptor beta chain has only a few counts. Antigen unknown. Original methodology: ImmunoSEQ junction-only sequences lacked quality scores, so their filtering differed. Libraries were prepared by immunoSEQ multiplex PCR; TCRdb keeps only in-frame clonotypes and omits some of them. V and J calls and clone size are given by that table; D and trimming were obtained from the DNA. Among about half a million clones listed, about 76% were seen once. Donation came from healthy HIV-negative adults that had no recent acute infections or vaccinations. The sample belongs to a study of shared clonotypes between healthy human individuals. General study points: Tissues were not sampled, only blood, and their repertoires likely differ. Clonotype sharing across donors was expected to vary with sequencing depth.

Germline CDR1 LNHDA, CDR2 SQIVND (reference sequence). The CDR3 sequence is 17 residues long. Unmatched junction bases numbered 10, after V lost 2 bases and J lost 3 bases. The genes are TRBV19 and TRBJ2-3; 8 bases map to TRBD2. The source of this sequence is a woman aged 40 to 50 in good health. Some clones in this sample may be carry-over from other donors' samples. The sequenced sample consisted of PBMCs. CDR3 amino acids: CASSIRRTAGGTDTQYF. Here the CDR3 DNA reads TGTGCCAGTAGTATACGAAGGACGGCGGGGGGAACAGATACGCAGTATTTT.